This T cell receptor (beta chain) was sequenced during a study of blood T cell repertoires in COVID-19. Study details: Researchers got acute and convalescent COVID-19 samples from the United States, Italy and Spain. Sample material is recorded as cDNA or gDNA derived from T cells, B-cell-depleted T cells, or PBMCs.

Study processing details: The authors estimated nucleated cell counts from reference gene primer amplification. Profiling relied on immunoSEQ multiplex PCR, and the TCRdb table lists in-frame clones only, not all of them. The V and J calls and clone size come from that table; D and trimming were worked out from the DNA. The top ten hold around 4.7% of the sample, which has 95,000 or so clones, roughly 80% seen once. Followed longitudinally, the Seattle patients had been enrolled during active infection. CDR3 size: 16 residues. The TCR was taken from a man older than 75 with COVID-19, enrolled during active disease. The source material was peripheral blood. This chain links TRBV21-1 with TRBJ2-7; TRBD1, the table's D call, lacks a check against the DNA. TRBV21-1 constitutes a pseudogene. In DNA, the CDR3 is TGTGCCAGCAGCAAAGTCCCGACGGGACAGGGGTTCGTGCTGCACTTC. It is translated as CASSKVPTGQGFVLHF.